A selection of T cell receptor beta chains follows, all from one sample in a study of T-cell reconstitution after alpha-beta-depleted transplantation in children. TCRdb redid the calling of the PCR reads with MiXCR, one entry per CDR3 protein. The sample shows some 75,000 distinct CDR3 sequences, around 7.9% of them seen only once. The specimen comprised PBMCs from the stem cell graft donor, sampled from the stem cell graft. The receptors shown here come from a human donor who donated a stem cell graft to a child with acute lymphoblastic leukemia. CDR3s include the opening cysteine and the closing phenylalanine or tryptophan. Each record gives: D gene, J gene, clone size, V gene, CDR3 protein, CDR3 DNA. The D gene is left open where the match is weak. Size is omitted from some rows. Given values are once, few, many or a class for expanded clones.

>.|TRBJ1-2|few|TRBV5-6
CASSLGQEYGYTF
TGTGCCAGCAGCTTGGGGCAGGAGTATGGCTACACCTTC
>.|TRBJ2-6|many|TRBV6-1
CAGSLGVTGANVLTF
TGTGCCGGGAGCTTAGGGGTAACTGGGGCCAACGTCCTGACTTTC
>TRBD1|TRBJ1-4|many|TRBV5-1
CASSLNPGTGIANEKLFF
TGCGCCAGCAGCTTAAATCCCGGGACAGGGATAGCTAATGAAAAACTGTTTTTT
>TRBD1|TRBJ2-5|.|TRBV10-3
CAIPPTGAQETQYF
TGTGCCATTCCACCCACAGGGGCTCAAGAGACCCAGTACTTC
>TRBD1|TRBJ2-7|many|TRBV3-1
CASSRFSDRDEQYF
TGTGCCAGCAGCCGATTCTCGGACAGGGACGAGCAGTACTTC
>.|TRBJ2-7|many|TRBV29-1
CSVEGGTYEQYF
TGCAGCGTTGAGGGCGGAACCTACGAGCAGTACTTC
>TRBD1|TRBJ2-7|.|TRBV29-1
CSVEKAPGTGGPEQYF
TGCAGCGTTGAAAAGGCCCCCGGGACAGGGGGTCCCGAGCAGTACTTC
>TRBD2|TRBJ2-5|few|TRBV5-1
CASSLDLAGGLETQYF
TGCGCCAGCAGCTTGGATCTAGCGGGGGGGCTAGAGACCCAGTACTTC
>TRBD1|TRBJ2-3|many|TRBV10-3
CAISERQGKGTDTQYF
TGTGCCATCAGTGAGAGACAGGGGAAAGGCACAGATACGCAGTATTTT
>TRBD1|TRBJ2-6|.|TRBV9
CASSVGGQGASGANVLTF
TGTGCCAGCAGTGTGGGTGGACAGGGGGCCTCTGGGGCCAACGTCCTGACTTTC
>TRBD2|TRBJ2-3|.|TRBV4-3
CASSQRGGGGTDTQYF
TGCGCCAGCAGCCAACGGGGCGGGGGGGGCACAGATACGCAGTATTTT
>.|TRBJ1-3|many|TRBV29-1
CSVVSETSGNTIYF
TGCAGCGTTGTTTCGGAGACCTCTGGAAACACCATATATTTT
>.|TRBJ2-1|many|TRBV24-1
CATSDPGRLNYNEQFF
TGTGCCACCAGTGATCCCGGCAGGTTGAACTACAATGAGCAGTTCTTC
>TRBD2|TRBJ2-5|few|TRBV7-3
CASSVAGGPGTQYF
TGTGCCAGCAGCGTAGCGGGGGGGCCGGGCACCCAGTACTTC
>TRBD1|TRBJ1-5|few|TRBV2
CASKGDRGRQPQHF
TGTGCCAGCAAGGGGGACAGGGGGAGACAGCCCCAGCATTTT
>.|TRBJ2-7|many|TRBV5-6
CASTSQHGQPQYF
TGTGCCAGCACCAGTCAGCATGGACAGCCACAGTACTTC
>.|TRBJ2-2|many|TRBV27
CASSFGDTGELFF
TGTGCCAGCAGTTTTGGGGATACCGGGGAGCTGTTTTTT
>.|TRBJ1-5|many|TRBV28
CASRIGGWSNQPQHF
TGTGCCAGCAGAATTGGGGGATGGAGCAATCAGCCCCAGCATTTT
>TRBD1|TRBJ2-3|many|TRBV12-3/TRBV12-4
CASTRTGGSYTQYF
TGTGCCAGCACCAGGACAGGGGGCTCATATACGCAGTATTTT
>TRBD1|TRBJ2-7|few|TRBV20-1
CSARDAGGAGSETEQYF
TGCAGTGCTAGAGATGCAGGGGGCGCAGGTTCGGAAACCGAGCAGTACTTC
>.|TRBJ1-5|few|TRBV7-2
CASSLTGPHNQPQHF
TGTGCCAGCAGTTTAACAGGGCCTCACAATCAGCCCCAGCATTTT
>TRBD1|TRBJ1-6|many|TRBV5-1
CASSLQGNNSPLHF
TGCGCCAGCAGCTTACAGGGGAATAATTCACCCCTCCACTTT
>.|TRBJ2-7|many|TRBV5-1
CASSLAEGRGNEQYF
TGCGCCAGCAGCTTGGCCGAGGGCAGGGGCAACGAGCAGTACTTC
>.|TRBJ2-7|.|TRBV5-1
CASSHGTDREQYF
TGCGCCAGCAGCCACGGGACGGACCGGGAGCAGTACTTC
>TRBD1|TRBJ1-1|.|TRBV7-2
CASSAGQATNRAFF
TGTGCCAGCAGTGCCGGACAGGCGACGAACCGAGCTTTCTTT
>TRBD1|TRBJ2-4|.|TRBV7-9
CASSLETGGWGKNIQYF
TGTGCCAGCAGTTTGGAGACAGGGGGCTGGGGCAAAAACATTCAGTACTTC
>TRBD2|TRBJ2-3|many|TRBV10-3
CAISPRGTSGDTTRDTQYF
TGTGCCATCTCCCCCAGGGGGACTAGCGGGGACACAACGAGAGATACGCAGTATTTT
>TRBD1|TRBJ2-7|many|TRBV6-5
CASSYGGQGMAEQYF
TGTGCCAGCAGTTACGGGGGACAGGGGATGGCCGAGCAGTACTTC
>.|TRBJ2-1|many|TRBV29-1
CSVEDGGRFDEQFF
TGCAGCGTTGAAGATGGAGGCAGGTTCGATGAGCAGTTCTTC
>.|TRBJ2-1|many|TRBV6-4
CASSSTGSSYNEQFF
TGTGCCAGCAGTTCGACTGGGAGCTCCTACAATGAGCAGTTCTTC
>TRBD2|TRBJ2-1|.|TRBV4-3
CASSPETGGSRDEQFF
TGCGCCAGCAGCCCGGAAACTGGCGGGAGCCGGGATGAGCAGTTCTTC
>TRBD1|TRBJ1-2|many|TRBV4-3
CASSQDRTGVRGDGYTF
TGCGCCAGCAGCCAAGACAGGACAGGGGTTAGAGGGGATGGCTACACCTTC
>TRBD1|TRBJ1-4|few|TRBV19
CASSDRDRRTTNEKLFF
TGTGCCAGTAGTGACCGGGACAGGCGAACAACTAATGAAAAACTGTTTTTT
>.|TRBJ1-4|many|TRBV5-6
CASSSGQWYGANEKLFF
TGTGCCAGCAGCTCCGGACAGTGGTATGGAGCTAATGAAAAACTGTTTTTT
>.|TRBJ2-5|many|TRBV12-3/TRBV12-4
CASRPWSLETQYF
TGTGCCAGCAGACCTTGGTCCTTAGAGACCCAGTACTTC
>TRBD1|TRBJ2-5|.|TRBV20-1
CSARGDSQETQYF
TGCAGTGCTAGAGGGGACAGCCAAGAGACCCAGTACTTC
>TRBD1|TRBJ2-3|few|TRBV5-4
CASSRRDRHTDTQYF
TGTGCCAGCAGCCGCCGGGACAGACACACAGATACGCAGTATTTT
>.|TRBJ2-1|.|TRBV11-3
CASSFQVGQGEQFF
TGTGCCAGCAGCTTCCAGGTGGGGCAAGGTGAGCAGTTCTTC
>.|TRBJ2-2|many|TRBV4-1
CASMESANTGELFF
TGCGCCAGCATGGAGTCGGCGAACACCGGGGAGCTGTTTTTT
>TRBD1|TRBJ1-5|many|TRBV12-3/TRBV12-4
CASSPRTGGVGNQPQHF
TGTGCCAGCAGTCCCCGGACAGGGGGCGTCGGCAATCAGCCCCAGCATTTT
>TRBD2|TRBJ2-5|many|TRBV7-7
CASSLRTPSGRGETQYF
TGTGCCAGCAGCTTAAGGACACCCTCCGGGAGGGGAGAGACCCAGTACTTC
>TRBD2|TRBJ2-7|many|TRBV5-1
CASSLNSGRGEQYF
TGCGCCAGCAGCTTGAATAGCGGGAGAGGCGAGCAGTACTTC
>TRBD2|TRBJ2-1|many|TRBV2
CASGPGGRNEQFF
TGTGCCAGCGGCCCGGGGGGGCGGAATGAGCAGTTCTTC
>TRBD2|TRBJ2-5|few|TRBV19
CASSRLAGGQYF
TGTGCCAGTAGCAGACTAGCGGGAGGGCAGTACTTC
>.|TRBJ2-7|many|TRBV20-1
CSARTLQAYEQYF
TGCAGTGCCAGGACACTTCAAGCCTACGAGCAGTACTTC
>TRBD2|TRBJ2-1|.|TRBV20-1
CSATRSGRALYNEQFF
TGCAGTGCCACCCGTAGCGGGAGAGCCCTCTACAATGAGCAGTTCTTC
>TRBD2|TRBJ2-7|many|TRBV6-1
CASSEGPSGTYEQYF
TGTGCCAGCAGTGAAGGGCCTAGCGGGACCTACGAGCAGTACTTC
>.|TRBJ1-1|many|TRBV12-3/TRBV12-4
CASSFVPGRVVNTEAFF
TGTGCCAGCAGTTTTGTCCCAGGCAGGGTCGTGAACACTGAAGCTTTCTTT